The entry below describes one T cell receptor beta chain. V was pared by 2 bases and J by 7 bases, with 4 bases of the junction left unmatched. This CDR3 is built from 14 residues. Germline CDR1 MNHEY, CDR2 SVGAGI. Method: immunoSEQ multiplex PCR; TCRdb's copy keeps in-frame clones and lacks some. The sample contains 90,000 to 110,000 clones, approximately 90% of which appear only once. This record comes from a study of identifying expanded T cells in peripheral blood. Source material: blood. The rearrangement joins TRBV6-5 to TRBJ1-4; 7 bases are a match to TRBD1. The sequence derives from a person aged 18 to 75 in good health. The CDR3 nucleotides read TGTGCCAGCAGTTACAGGGGGCGTAGTGAAAAACTGTTTTTT. Encoded protein: CASSYRGRSEKLFF.